The 5 T cell receptor beta chains presented below share a single source sample, sequenced in a study of identical twins. TCRdb reanalysed the 5' RACE reads using MiXCR and keeps one entry per CDR3 protein. The sample shows approximately 1.8 million distinct CDR3 sequences, less than 35% of them seen only once. Sequencing was performed on cord blood. Receptors were obtained from a newborn girl in good health.

The sample holds a few counts of this clonotype. The chain recombines TRBV7-6 with TRBJ2-1, with TRBD2 as a possible D gene (5 bases). This CDR3 is built from 14 residues. The ends were cut back, 5 bases at V and 3 bases at J, with 11 bases in the middle. Germline CDR1 reads SGHVS; CDR2 reads FNYEAQ. The CDR3 loop reads CASSPSRDYNEQFF. In nucleotides, the CDR3 is TGTGCCAGCAGCCCGTCCCGGGACTACAATGAGCAGTTCTTC.

V is TRBV12-3 or TRBV12-4 and J is TRBJ2-1; tentative D call: TRBD2 (6 bases). V was trimmed by 5 bases and J by 13 bases, leaving 21 bases between them. This CDR3 comprises 14 residues. The CDR3 sequence: CASSLADAGSRQFF. The CDR3, as DNA: TGTGCCAGCAGTCTCGCCGACGCGGGGTCTCGTCAGTTCTTC.

The chain combines TRBV7-9 with TRBJ2-3; no reliable D call. The CDR3 sequence is 13 residues long. The germline V and J ends were trimmed by 3 bases and 7 bases, with 11 bases remaining between them. Germline CDR1 is SEHNR and CDR2 is FQNEAQ (reference sequence). For the CDR3, the DNA is TGTGCCAGCAGCTTTGATTACCACCATACGCAGTATTTT. Amino acids: CASSFDYHHTQYF.

The chain combines TRBV4-1 with TRBJ1-1, with a possible D match to TRBD1 (6 bases). V lost 0 bases to trimming and J lost 4 bases, with 12 bases between them. Germline V gene sequence: CDR1 MGHRA, CDR2 YSYEKL. The CDR3 is 15 residues long. The CDR3 loop is CASSQEYRVGTEAFF. CDR3 coding DNA: TGCGCCAGCAGCCAAGAATACAGGGTGGGCACTGAAGCTTTCTTT.

This clonotype is a singleton in its sample. The V and J genes are TRBV20-1 and TRBJ2-1, with D possibly being TRBD2 (7 bases). This CDR3 is built from 11 residues. Germline V gives CDR1 DFQATT, CDR2 SNEGSKA (reference sequence). Trimming shortened V by 5 bases and J by 12 bases, and 14 bases separated the two germline ends. CDR3 amino acids: CSAGGGGRQFF. In DNA, the CDR3 is TGCAGTGCTGGGGGCGGCGGGAGGCAGTTCTTC.